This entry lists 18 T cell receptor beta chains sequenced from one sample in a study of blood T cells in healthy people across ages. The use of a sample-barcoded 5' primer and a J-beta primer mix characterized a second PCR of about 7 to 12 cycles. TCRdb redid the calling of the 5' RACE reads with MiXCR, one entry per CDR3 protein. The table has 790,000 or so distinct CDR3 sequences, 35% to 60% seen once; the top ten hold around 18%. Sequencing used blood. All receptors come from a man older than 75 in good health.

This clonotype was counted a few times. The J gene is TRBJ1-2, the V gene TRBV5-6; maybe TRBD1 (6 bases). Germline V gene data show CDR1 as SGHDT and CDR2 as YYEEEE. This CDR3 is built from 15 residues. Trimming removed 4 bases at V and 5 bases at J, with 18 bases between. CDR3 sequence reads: CASSVPGQVPYGYTF. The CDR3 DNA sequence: TGTGCCAGCAGCGTGCCGGGACAAGTTCCTTATGGCTACACCTTC.

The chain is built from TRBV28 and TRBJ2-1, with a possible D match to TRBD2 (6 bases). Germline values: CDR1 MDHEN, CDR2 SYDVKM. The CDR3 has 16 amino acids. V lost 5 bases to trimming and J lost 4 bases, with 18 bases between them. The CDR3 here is CASSPLALQGYNEQFF. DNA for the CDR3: TGTGCCAGCAGTCCGCTAGCGCTCCAAGGATACAATGAGCAGTTCTTC.

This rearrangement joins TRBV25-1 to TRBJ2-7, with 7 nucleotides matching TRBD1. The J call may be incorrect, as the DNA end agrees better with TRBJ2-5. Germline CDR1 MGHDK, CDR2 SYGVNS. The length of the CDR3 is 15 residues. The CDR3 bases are TGTGCCAGCAGTGAAGCAGGGACAGCCTTAGAGACCCAGTACTTC. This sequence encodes CASSEAGTALETQYF.

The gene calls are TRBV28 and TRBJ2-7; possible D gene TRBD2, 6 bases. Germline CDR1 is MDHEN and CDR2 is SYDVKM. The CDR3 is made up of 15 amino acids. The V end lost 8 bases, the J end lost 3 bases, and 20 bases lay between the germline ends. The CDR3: CASVPGVGGNYEQYF. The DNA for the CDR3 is TGTGCCAGCGTGCCTGGGGTTGGCGGGAACTACGAGCAGTACTTC.

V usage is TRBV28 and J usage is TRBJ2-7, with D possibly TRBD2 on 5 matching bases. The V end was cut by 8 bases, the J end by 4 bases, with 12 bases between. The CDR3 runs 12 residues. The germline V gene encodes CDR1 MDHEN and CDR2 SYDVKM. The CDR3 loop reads CASHLSGYEQYF. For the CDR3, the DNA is TGTGCCAGCCACCTTTCGGGGTACGAGCAGTACTTC.

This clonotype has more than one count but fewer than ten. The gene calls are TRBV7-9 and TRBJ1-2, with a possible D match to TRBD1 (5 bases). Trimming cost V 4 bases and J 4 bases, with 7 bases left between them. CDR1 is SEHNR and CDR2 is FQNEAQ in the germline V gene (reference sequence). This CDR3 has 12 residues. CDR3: CASSSQGYGYTF. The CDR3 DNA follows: TGTGCCAGCAGCTCTCAGGGCTATGGCTACACCTTC. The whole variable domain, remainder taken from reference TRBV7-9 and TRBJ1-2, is DTGVSQNPRHKITKRGQNVTFRCDPISEHNRLYWYRQTLGQGPEFLTYFQNEAQLEKSRLLSDRFSAERPKGSFSTLEIQRTEQGDSAMYLCASSSQGYGYTFGSGTRLTVV.

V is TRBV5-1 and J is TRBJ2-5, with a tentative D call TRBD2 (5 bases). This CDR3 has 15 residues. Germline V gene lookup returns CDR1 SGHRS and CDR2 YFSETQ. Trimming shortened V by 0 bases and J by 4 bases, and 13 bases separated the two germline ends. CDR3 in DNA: TGCGCCAGCAGCTTGGGATCGGGGTTATTAGAGACCCAGTACTTC. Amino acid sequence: CASSLGSGLLETQYF. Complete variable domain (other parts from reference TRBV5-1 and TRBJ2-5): KAGVTQTPRYLIKTRGQQVTLSCSPISGHRSVSWYQQTPGQGLQFLFEYFSETQRNKGNFPGRFSGRQFSNSRSEMNVSTLELGDSALYLCASSLGSGLLETQYFGPGTRLLVL.

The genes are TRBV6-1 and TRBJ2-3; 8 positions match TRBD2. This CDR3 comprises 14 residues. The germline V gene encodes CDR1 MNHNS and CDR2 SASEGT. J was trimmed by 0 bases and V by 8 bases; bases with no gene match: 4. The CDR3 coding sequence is TGTGCCAGCCGACTAGCGACTAGCACAGATACGCAGTATTTT. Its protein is CASRLATSTDTQYF.

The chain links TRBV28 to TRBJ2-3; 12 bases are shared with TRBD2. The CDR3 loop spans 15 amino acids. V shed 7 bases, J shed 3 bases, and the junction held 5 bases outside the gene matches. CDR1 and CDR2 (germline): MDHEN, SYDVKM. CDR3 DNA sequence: TGTGCCAGCACCAGACTAGCGGGAGAGACAGATACGCAGTATTTT. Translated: CASTRLAGETDTQYF. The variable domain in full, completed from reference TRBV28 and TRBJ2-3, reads DVKVTQSSRYLVKRTGEKVFLECVQDMDHENMFWYRQDPGLGLRLIYFSYDVKMKEKGDIPEGYSVSREKKERFSLILESASTNQTSMYLCASTRLAGETDTQYFGPGTRLTVL.

The CDR3 loop is CASSYSKAGAPDTQYF. The CDR3 bases are TGTGCCAGCAGTTACTCGAAAGCGGGAGCGCCAGATACGCAGTATTTT. The rearrangement uses TRBV6-5 and TRBJ2-3, with 8 bases that match TRBD2. Germline V gene lookup returns CDR1 MNHEY and CDR2 SVGAGI. V was clipped by 0 bases and J by 4 bases; unmatched bases: 6. The CDR3 has 16 amino acids.

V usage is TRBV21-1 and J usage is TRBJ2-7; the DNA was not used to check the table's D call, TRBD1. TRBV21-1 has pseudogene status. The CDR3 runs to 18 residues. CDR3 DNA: TGTGCCAGCAGCAAAGCCGACAGAAACATTCCTGATGCCTACGAGCAGTACTTC. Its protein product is CASSKADRNIPDAYEQYF.

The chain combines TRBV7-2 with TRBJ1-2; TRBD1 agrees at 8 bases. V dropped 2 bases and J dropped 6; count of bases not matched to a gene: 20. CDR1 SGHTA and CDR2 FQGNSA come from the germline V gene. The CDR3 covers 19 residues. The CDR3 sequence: CASSLNSGVSGGGFHGYTF. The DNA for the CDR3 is TGTGCCAGCAGCTTAAATTCGGGTGTCTCAGGGGGCGGATTTCATGGCTACACCTTC.

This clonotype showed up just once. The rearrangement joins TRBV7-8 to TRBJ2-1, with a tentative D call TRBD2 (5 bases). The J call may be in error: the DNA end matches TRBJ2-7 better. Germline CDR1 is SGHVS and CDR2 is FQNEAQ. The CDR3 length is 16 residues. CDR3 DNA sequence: TGTGCCAGCAGCTTACCTAGCCAGAGCTCCTACAATGAGCAGTACTTC. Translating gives CASSLPSQSSYNEQYF.

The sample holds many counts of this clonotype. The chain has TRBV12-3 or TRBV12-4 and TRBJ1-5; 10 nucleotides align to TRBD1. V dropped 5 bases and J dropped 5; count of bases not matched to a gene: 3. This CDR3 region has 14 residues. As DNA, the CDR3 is TGTGCCAGCAGTCTGACAGGGGGCGATCAGCCCCAGCATTTT. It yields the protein CASSLTGGDQPQHF.

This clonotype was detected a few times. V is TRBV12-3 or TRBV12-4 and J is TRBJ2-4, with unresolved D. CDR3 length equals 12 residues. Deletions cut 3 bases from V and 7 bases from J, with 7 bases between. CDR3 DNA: TGTGCCAGCAGTTTCCTCGGGAACATTCAGTACTTC. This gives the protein CASSFLGNIQYF.

CDR3 residues: CASSVADSWREQFF. The CDR3 DNA reads as TGTGCCAGCAGCGTAGCCGATAGCTGGAGGGAGCAGTTCTTC. V gene TRBV9 combines with J gene TRBJ2-1; TRBD2 might be the D (5 bases). The V and J ends lost 0 bases and 10 bases respectively, with 14 bases between them. CDR1 is SGDLS and CDR2 is YYNGEE in the germline V gene. The CDR3 sequence is 14 residues long.

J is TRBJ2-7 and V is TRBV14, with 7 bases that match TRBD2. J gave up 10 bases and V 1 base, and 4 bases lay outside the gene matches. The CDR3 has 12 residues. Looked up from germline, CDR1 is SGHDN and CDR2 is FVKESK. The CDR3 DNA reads TGTGCCAGCAGCCAAGGGGAGGGTCCCCAGTACTTC. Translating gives CASSQGEGPQYF.

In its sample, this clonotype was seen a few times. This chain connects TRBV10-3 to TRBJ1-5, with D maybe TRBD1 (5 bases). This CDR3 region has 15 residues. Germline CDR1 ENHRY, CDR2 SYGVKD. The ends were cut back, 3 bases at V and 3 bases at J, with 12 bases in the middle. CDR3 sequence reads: CAISDEDKVNQPQHF. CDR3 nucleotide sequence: TGTGCCATCAGTGACGAGGACAAGGTCAATCAGCCCCAGCATTTT.